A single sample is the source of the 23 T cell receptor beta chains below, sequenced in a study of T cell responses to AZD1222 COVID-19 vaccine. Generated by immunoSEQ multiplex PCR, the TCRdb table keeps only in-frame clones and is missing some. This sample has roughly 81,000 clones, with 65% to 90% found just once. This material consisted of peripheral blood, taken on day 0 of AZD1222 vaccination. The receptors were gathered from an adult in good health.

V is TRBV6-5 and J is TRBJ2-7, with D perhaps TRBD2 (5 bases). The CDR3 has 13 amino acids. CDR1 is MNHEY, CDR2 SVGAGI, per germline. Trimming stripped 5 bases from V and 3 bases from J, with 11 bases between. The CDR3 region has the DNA TGTGCCAGCAGTAAGCAGGAGGTCTACGAGCAGTACTTC. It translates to CASSKQEVYEQYF.

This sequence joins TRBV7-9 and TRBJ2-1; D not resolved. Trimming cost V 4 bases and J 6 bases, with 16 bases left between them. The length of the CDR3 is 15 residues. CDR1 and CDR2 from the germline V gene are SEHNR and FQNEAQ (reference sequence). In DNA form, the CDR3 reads TGTGCCAGCAGCTCTTCTTGGCCAGGCGGCAATGAGCAGTTCTTC. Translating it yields CASSSSWPGGNEQFF.

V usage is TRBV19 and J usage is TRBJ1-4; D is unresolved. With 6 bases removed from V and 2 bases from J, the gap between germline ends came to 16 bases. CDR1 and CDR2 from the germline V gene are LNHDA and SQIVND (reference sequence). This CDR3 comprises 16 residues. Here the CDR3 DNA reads TGTGCCAGTAGGGACCCCGCCCTGCGGACTAATGAAAAACTGTTTTTT. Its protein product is CASRDPALRTNEKLFF.

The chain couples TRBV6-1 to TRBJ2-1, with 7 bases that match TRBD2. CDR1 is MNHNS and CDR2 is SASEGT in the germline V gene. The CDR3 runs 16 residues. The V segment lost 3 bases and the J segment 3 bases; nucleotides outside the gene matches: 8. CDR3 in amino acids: CASSDSRGSYYNEQFF. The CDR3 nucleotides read TGTGCCAGCAGTGATTCTCGCGGGAGCTACTACAATGAGCAGTTCTTC.

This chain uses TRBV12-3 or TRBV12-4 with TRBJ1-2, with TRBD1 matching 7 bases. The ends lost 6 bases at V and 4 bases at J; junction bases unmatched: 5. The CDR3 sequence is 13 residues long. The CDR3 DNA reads TGTGCCAGCAGGAGACAGGGTACCTATGGCTACACCTTC. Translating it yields CASRRQGTYGYTF.

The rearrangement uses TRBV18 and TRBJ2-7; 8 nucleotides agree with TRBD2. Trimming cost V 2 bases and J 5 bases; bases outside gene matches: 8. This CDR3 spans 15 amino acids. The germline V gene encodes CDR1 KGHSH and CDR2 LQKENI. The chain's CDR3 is CASSPWVQRENEQYF. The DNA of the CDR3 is TGTGCCAGCTCACCATGGGTACAGCGGGAGAACGAGCAGTACTTC.

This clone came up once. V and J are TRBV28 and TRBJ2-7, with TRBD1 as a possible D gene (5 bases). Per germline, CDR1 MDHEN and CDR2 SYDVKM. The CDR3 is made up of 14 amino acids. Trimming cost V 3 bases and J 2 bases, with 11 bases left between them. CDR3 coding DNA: TGTGCCAGCAGTTTGCAGGGCCCTACCTACGAGCAGTACTTC. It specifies CASSLQGPTYEQYF.

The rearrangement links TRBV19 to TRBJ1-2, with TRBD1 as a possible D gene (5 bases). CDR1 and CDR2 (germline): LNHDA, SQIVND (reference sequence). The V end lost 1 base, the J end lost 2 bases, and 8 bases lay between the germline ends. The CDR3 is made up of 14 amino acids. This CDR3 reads CASSIAAGNYGYTF. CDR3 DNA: TGTGCCAGTAGTATAGCGGCAGGGAACTATGGCTACACCTTC. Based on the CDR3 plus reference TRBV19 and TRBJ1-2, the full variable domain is DGGITQSPKYLFRKEGQNVTLSCEQNLNHDAMYWYRQDPGQGLRLIYYSQIVNDFQKGDIAEGYSVSREKKESFPLTVTSAQKNPTAFYLCASSIAAGNYGYTFGSGTRLTVV.

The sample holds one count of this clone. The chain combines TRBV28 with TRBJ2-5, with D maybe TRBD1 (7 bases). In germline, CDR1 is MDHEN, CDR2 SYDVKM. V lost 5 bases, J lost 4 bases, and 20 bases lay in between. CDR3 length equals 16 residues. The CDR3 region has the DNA TGTGCCAGCAGTGACAGGGTACTAGCTTCGGTAGAGACCCAGTACTTC. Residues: CASSDRVLASVETQYF.

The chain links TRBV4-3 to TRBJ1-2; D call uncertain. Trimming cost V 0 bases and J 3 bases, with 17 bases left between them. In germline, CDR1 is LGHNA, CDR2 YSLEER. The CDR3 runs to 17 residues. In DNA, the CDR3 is TGCGCCAGCAGCCAAGATAGGACCTTCCCGGTCGACTATGGCTACACCTTC. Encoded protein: CASSQDRTFPVDYGYTF.

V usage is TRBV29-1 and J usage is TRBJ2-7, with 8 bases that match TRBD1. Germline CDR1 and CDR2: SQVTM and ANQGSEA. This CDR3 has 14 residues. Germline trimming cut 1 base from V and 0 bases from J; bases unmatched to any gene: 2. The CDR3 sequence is CSVEVQGASYEQYF. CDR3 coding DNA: TGCAGCGTTGAAGTTCAGGGGGCCTCCTACGAGCAGTACTTC.

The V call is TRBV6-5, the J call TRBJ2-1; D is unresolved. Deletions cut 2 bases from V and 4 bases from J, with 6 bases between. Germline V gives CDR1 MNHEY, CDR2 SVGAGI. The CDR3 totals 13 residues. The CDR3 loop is CASSYREYNEQFF. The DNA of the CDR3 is TGTGCCAGCAGTTACAGGGAATACAATGAGCAGTTCTTC.

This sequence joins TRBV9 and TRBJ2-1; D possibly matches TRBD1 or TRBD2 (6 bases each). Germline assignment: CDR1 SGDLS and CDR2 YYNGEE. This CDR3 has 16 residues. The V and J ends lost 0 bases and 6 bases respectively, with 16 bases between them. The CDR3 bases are TGTGCCAGCAGCGTAGCTACGGGGGCGAGGCTCAATGAGCAGTTCTTC. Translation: CASSVATGARLNEQFF.

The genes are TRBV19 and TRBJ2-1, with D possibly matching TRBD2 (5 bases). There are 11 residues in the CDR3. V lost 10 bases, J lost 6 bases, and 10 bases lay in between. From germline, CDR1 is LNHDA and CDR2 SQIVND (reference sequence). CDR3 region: CATGRANEQFF. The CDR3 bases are TGTGCCACCGGGCGGGCCAATGAGCAGTTCTTC.

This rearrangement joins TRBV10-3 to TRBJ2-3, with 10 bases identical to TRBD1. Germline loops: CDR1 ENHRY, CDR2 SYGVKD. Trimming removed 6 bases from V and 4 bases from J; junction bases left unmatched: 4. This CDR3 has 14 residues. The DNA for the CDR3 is TGTGCCATCAGCATCGGGACAGGGGCAGATACGCAGTATTTT. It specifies CAISIGTGADTQYF.

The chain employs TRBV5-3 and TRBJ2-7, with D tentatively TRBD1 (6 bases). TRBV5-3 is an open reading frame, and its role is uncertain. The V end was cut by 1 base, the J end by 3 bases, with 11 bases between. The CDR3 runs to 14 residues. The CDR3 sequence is CARSLSQGLYEQYF. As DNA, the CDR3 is TGTGCCAGAAGCTTGTCACAGGGCCTCTACGAGCAGTACTTC.

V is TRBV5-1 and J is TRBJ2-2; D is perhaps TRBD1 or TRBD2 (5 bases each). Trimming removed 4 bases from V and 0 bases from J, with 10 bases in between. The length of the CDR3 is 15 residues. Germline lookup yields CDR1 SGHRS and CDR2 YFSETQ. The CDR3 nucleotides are TGCGCCAGCAGCATAATGGGACCGAACACCGGGGAGCTGTTTTTT. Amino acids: CASSIMGPNTGELFF. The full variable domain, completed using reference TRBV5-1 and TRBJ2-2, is KAGVTQTPRYLIKTRGQQVTLSCSPISGHRSVSWYQQTPGQGLQFLFEYFSETQRNKGNFPGRFSGRQFSNSRSEMNVSTLELGDSALYLCASSIMGPNTGELFFGEGSRLTVL.

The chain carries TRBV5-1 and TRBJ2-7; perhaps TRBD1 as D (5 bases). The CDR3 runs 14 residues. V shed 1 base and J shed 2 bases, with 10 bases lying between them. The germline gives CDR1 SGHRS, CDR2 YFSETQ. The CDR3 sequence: CASSLSTGAYEQYF. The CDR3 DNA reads TGCGCCAGCAGCTTGTCCACAGGAGCCTACGAGCAGTACTTC.

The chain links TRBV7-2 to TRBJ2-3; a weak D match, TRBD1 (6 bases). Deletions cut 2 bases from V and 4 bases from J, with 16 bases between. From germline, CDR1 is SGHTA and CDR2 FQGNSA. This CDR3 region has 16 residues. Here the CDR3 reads CASSLSFRGGPDTQYF. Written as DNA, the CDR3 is TGTGCCAGCAGCTTAAGTTTCAGAGGGGGTCCAGATACGCAGTATTTT.

CDR3 residues: CASSGGRLHTSTDTQYF. CDR3 nucleotides: TGTGCCAGCAGCGGCGGCAGACTTCACACTAGCACAGATACGCAGTATTTT. The chain carries TRBV11-3 and TRBJ2-3; no definite D call. Trimming took 5 bases from V and 0 from J, leaving 18 bases between them. This CDR3 contains 17 residues. Per germline, CDR1 SGHNT and CDR2 YENEEA.

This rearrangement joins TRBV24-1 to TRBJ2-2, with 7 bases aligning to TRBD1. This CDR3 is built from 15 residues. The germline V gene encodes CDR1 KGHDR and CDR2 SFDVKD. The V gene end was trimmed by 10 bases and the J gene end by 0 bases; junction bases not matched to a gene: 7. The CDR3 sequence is CATALGTANTGELFF. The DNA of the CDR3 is TGTGCCACTGCCCTTGGGACAGCGAACACCGGGGAGCTGTTTTTT.

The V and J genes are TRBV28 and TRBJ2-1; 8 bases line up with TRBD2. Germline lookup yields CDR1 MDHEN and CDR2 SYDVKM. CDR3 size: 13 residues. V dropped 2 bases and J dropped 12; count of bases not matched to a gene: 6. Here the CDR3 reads CASSLVESGRQFF. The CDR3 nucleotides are TGTGCCAGCAGTTTAGTGGAGAGCGGGAGGCAGTTCTTC.

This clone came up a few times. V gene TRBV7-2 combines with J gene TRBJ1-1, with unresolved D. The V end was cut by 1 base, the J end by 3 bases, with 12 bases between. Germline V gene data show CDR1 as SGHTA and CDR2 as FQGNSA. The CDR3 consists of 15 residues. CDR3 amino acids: CASSLDGTADTEAFF. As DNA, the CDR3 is TGTGCCAGCAGCTTAGACGGCACGGCGGACACTGAAGCTTTCTTT.